The clone carrying this T cell receptor beta chain appeared a few times. What it binds is unknown. This CDR3 contains 16 residues. V dropped 5 bases and J dropped 7; count of bases not matched to a gene: 9. Germline V gene lookup returns CDR1 MDHEN and CDR2 SYDVKM. TCRdb recomputed calls from the RT-PCR reads with MiXCR, one row per CDR3 protein. Altogether a few hundred thousand distinct CDR3 sequences are present, 22% being singletons, with the ten largest covering 10%. This sample is drawn from a study of response to subunit inactivated influenza vaccine. Study-wide results and caveats: Authors suggested that a seasonal influenza vaccination recruits few new T cells each time.

V usage is TRBV28 and J usage is TRBJ2-1, with 12 bases identical to TRBD2. This TCR came from a man aged 50-75 years who received an inactivated influenza vaccine. The material sequenced was PBMCs from blood, taken about 20 months after vaccination. The CDR3 spells CASSTTSGGYGNEQFF. The CDR3 DNA is TGTGCCAGCAGTACAACTAGCGGGGGGTATGGAAATGAGCAGTTCTTC.